These T cell receptor beta chains were read from a single sample in a study of CD8 T cells in Susac syndrome. Via MiXCR, TCRdb re-called the immunoSEQ multiplex PCR reads, giving one row per CDR3 protein. The sample holds roughly 140,000 distinct CDR3 sequences, around 95% seen once. The sequencing input was CD4+ T cells from PBMCs. Receptors originate from a human donor with Susac syndrome. The CDR3 runs from the conserved cysteine through the conserved F or W. The D gene is left open where the match is weak. Expanded clones get a size class; other rows say once, few or many, or leave the size out.

CDR3: CASSVVHGTDTQYF
DNA: TGTGCCAGCAGCGTAGTTCACGGGACAGATACGCAGTATTTT
V: TRBV9
size: .
D: .
J: TRBJ2-3

CDR3: CASSVAVDTQYF
DNA: TGTGCCAGCAGCGTAGCGGTAGATACGCAGTATTTT
V: TRBV7-9
size: .
D: .
J: TRBJ2-3

CDR3: CASSQEGTSRPNF
DNA: TGCGCCAGCAGCCAAGAGGGGACTAGCAGACCAAACTTC
V: TRBV4-1
size: .
D: TRBD2
J: TRBJ2-5

CDR3: CASGIGSTDTQYF
DNA: TGTGCCAGCGGCATCGGTAGCACAGATACGCAGTATTTT
V: TRBV7-9
size: .
D: .
J: TRBJ2-3

CDR3: CASQGAGSYEQYF
DNA: TGTGCCAGCCAGGGGGCAGGCTCCTACGAGCAGTACTTC
V: TRBV25-1
size: .
D: TRBD1
J: TRBJ2-7

CDR3: CSPRNSARETQYF
DNA: TGCAGTCCGAGGAACTCTGCTAGGGAGACCCAGTACTTC
V: TRBV20-1
size: .
D: .
J: TRBJ2-5

CDR3: CASTSSEQYF
DNA: TGCGCCAGTACCTCGAGCGAGCAGTACTTC
V: TRBV23-1
size: .
D: .
J: TRBJ2-7

CDR3: CATSQGANQPQHF
DNA: TGTGCCACATCACAGGGGGCCAATCAGCCCCAGCATTTT
V: TRBV13
size: .
D: TRBD1
J: TRBJ1-5

CDR3: CASSLGRPTGELFF
DNA: TGTGCCAGCAGTTTGGGGAGACCCACCGGGGAGCTGTTTTTT
V: TRBV12-3/TRBV12-4
size: .
D: .
J: TRBJ2-2

CDR3: CSVVRALGSEQYF
DNA: TGCAGCGTCGTCCGGGCATTAGGCTCCGAGCAGTACTTC
V: TRBV29-1
size: .
D: .
J: TRBJ2-7

CDR3: CASGGGGDTQYF
DNA: TGTGCCAGCGGGGGAGGTGGAGATACGCAGTATTTT
V: TRBV9
size: .
D: .
J: TRBJ2-3

CDR3: CASSQDSSRGSPYEQYF
DNA: TGCGCCAGCAGCCAAGATTCCTCCCGGGGCTCGCCCTACGAGCAGTACTTC
V: TRBV4-3
size: .
D: .
J: TRBJ2-7

CDR3: CASSERDYEQYF
DNA: TGCGCCAGCAGCGAACGAGACTACGAGCAGTACTTC
V: TRBV5-1
size: .
D: .
J: TRBJ2-7

CDR3: CASSLSLALSYEQYF
DNA: TGTGCCAGCAGTTTAAGCTTAGCCCTCTCCTACGAGCAGTACTTC
V: TRBV12-3/TRBV12-4
size: .
D: .
J: TRBJ2-7

CDR3: CASSQDRDSSNEKLFF
DNA: TGCGCCAGCAGCCAAGATCGGGACAGCTCTAATGAAAAACTGTTTTTT
V: TRBV4-3
size: .
D: TRBD1
J: TRBJ1-4

CDR3: CSVSHYGGANVLTF
DNA: TGCAGCGTTTCCCACTATGGCGGGGCCAACGTCCTGACTTTC
V: TRBV29-1
size: .
D: .
J: TRBJ2-6

CDR3: CASSPGPGPDTQYF
DNA: TGTGCCAGCAGCCCGGGGCCCGGCCCAGATACGCAGTATTTT
V: TRBV3-1
size: .
D: .
J: TRBJ2-3

CDR3: CSASWTSGGGGTQYF
DNA: TGCAGTGCTAGCTGGACTAGCGGGGGGGGAGGGACGCAGTATTTT
V: TRBV20-1
size: .
D: TRBD2
J: TRBJ2-3

CDR3: CASSLGQGGLNEQFF
DNA: TGTGCCAGCAGCCTTGGGCAGGGTGGCCTTAATGAGCAGTTCTTC
V: TRBV7-9
size: .
D: .
J: TRBJ2-1

CDR3: CSARDLYSANTEAFF
DNA: TGCAGTGCTAGAGATCTCTACAGCGCGAACACTGAAGCTTTCTTT
V: TRBV20-1
size: .
D: .
J: TRBJ1-1

CDR3: CASSAGGSSYNEQFF
DNA: TGTGCCAGCAGTGCCGGAGGCTCAAGCTACAATGAGCAGTTCTTC
V: TRBV12-3/TRBV12-4
size: .
D: .
J: TRBJ2-1

CDR3: CASSFLRDHSPLHF
DNA: TGTGCCAGCAGCTTTTTGAGGGACCATTCACCCCTCCACTTT
V: TRBV7-6
size: .
D: .
J: TRBJ1-6

CDR3: CSGAGETQYF
DNA: TGCAGTGGGGCGGGAGAGACCCAGTACTTC
V: TRBV20-1
size: .
D: .
J: TRBJ2-5

CDR3: CASSLGGQGVWPQHF
DNA: TGTGCCAGCAGCTTAGGAGGACAGGGCGTGTGGCCCCAGCATTTT
V: TRBV7-2
size: .
D: TRBD1
J: TRBJ1-5

CDR3: CASSLRVVWDYEQYF
DNA: TGTGCCAGCAGCTTGAGAGTTGTGTGGGACTACGAGCAGTACTTC
V: TRBV5-4
size: .
D: .
J: TRBJ2-7

CDR3: CASSRTGVKNGYTF
DNA: TGTGCCAGTAGTAGGACAGGGGTGAAAAATGGCTACACCTTC
V: TRBV19
size: .
D: TRBD1
J: TRBJ1-2

CDR3: CASSLRLNTEAFF
DNA: TGTGCCAGCAGTTTACGACTGAACACTGAAGCTTTCTTT
V: TRBV12-3/TRBV12-4
size: few
D: .
J: TRBJ1-1

CDR3: CASSEGTGQYQYF
DNA: TGTGCCAGCAGTGAGGGGACAGGGCAGTACCAGTACTTC
V: TRBV2
size: .
D: TRBD1
J: TRBJ2-4

CDR3: CASSSWTQPQHF
DNA: TGTGCCAGCAGCTCGTGGACGCAGCCCCAGCATTTT
V: TRBV7-9
size: .
D: .
J: TRBJ1-5

CDR3: CSAPGPRHTEAFF
DNA: TGCAGTGCGCCGGGACCCAGGCACACTGAAGCTTTCTTT
V: TRBV20-1
size: .
D: .
J: TRBJ1-1

CDR3: CASGLSGFQPQHF
DNA: TGTGCTAGTGGTTTGTCGGGTTTCCAGCCCCAGCATTTT
V: TRBV12-5
size: .
D: .
J: TRBJ1-5

CDR3: CASSFERGSGNSPLHF
DNA: TGTGCCAGCAGTTTCGAAAGGGGAAGCGGGAATTCACCCCTCCACTTT
V: TRBV27
size: .
D: .
J: TRBJ1-6

CDR3: CSALGQQETQYF
DNA: TGCAGTGCTCTCGGGCAGCAAGAGACCCAGTACTTC
V: TRBV20-1
size: .
D: .
J: TRBJ2-5

CDR3: CSVVVGGTDTQYF
DNA: TGCAGCGTTGTAGTGGGGGGCACAGATACGCAGTATTTT
V: TRBV29-1
size: .
D: .
J: TRBJ2-3

CDR3: CASSVGAANSNQPQHF
DNA: TGTGCCAGCAGCGTAGGGGCAGCGAATAGCAATCAGCCCCAGCATTTT
V: TRBV9
size: .
D: .
J: TRBJ1-5

CDR3: CASISSGSLSEQYF
DNA: TGTGCCAGCATTTCCTCCGGGTCCCTCAGTGAGCAGTACTTC
V: TRBV21-1
size: .
D: .
J: TRBJ2-7

CDR3: CAISVGGFEAFF
DNA: TGTGCCATCAGTGTTGGGGGATTTGAAGCTTTCTTT
V: TRBV10-3
size: .
D: .
J: TRBJ1-1

CDR3: CSARTGRNTDTQYF
DNA: TGCAGTGCCCGGACAGGGCGAAACACAGATACGCAGTATTTT
V: TRBV20-1
size: .
D: TRBD1
J: TRBJ2-3

CDR3: CASSPTPSAGGRTDTQYF
DNA: TGCGCCAGCAGCCCTACCCCCTCAGCGGGGGGCCGCACAGATACGCAGTATTTT
V: TRBV4-1
size: .
D: TRBD2
J: TRBJ2-3

CDR3: CASSPGQTRYEQYF
DNA: TGTGCCAGCAGCCCCGGACAGACGAGATACGAGCAGTACTTC
V: TRBV3-1
size: .
D: .
J: TRBJ2-7

CDR3: CASSLGNYEQYF
DNA: TGTGCCAGCAGCTTGGGGAATTACGAGCAGTACTTC
V: TRBV5-6
size: few
D: .
J: TRBJ2-7

CDR3: CASQAASTDTQYF
DNA: TGTGCCAGCCAGGCAGCTAGCACAGATACGCAGTATTTT
V: TRBV5-4
size: once
D: .
J: TRBJ2-3

CDR3: CASSLTYEQYF
DNA: TGTGCCAGCAGTTTAACCTACGAGCAGTACTTC
V: TRBV6-2/TRBV6-3
size: few
D: .
J: TRBJ2-7

CDR3: CSVGASGVAAQYF
DNA: TGCAGCGTTGGGGCTAGCGGGGTGGCGGCCCAGTACTTC
V: TRBV29-1
size: .
D: TRBD2
J: TRBJ2-5

CDR3: CASSADRGYGYTF
DNA: TGTGCCAGCAGTGCGGACAGGGGCTATGGCTACACCTTC
V: TRBV6-4
size: .
D: TRBD1
J: TRBJ1-2

CDR3: CASSLARLTGELFF
DNA: TGTGCCAGCAGCTTAGCCAGGCTAACCGGGGAGCTGTTTTTT
V: TRBV7-2
size: .
D: .
J: TRBJ2-2

CDR3: CASSLRPGELFF
DNA: TGTGCCAGCAGCTTAAGACCCGGGGAGCTGTTTTTT
V: TRBV7-6
size: .
D: .
J: TRBJ2-2

CDR3: CSVVLAGGTNTQYF
DNA: TGCAGCGTTGTGCTAGCGGGGGGCACGAATACGCAGTATTTT
V: TRBV29-1
size: .
D: TRBD2
J: TRBJ2-3

CDR3: CASSLTQGTNTEAFF
DNA: TGTGCCAGCAGTTTAACACAGGGTACAAACACTGAAGCTTTCTTT
V: TRBV12-3/TRBV12-4
size: .
D: .
J: TRBJ1-1

CDR3: CATSRTGANVLTF
DNA: TGTGCCACCTCCAGGACCGGGGCCAACGTCCTGACTTTC
V: TRBV15
size: .
D: .
J: TRBJ2-6

CDR3: CASSHVRAGGGDTQYF
DNA: TGCGCCAGCAGCCATGTGCGGGCTGGCGGAGGAGATACGCAGTATTTT
V: TRBV4-1
size: once
D: .
J: TRBJ2-3

CDR3: CASSERAGGTGANVLTF
DNA: TGTGCCAGCAGTGAACGAGCGGGGGGAACTGGGGCCAACGTCCTGACTTTC
V: TRBV2
size: .
D: TRBD2
J: TRBJ2-6

CDR3: CASSPRPGGDTQYF
DNA: TGTGCCAGCAGCCCCCGCCCGGGCGGGGATACGCAGTATTTT
V: TRBV9
size: .
D: .
J: TRBJ2-3

CDR3: CSAGRDGQPQHF
DNA: TGCAGTGCGGGACGGGACGGGCAGCCCCAGCATTTT
V: TRBV20-1
size: .
D: .
J: TRBJ1-5

CDR3: CATSRDRAGVEQYF
DNA: TGTGCCACCAGCAGAGATAGGGCGGGGGTCGAGCAGTACTTC
V: TRBV15
size: .
D: TRBD2
J: TRBJ2-7

CDR3: CSARILDWDNSPLHF
DNA: TGCAGTGCTAGAATTCTGGATTGGGATAATTCACCCCTCCACTTT
V: TRBV20-1
size: .
D: .
J: TRBJ1-6

CDR3: CASSPKDRASNTEAFF
DNA: TGTGCCAGCTCACCCAAAGACAGGGCGTCGAACACTGAAGCTTTCTTT
V: TRBV18
size: .
D: TRBD1
J: TRBJ1-1

CDR3: CASSVLEATEAFF
DNA: TGTGCCAGCAGCGTCTTGGAGGCCACTGAAGCTTTCTTT
V: TRBV9
size: once
D: .
J: TRBJ1-1

CDR3: CASSPSWNTEAFF
DNA: TGTGCCAGCAGCCCAAGCTGGAACACTGAAGCTTTCTTT
V: TRBV12-3/TRBV12-4
size: .
D: .
J: TRBJ1-1

CDR3: CSAPTRENTQYF
DNA: TGCAGTGCTCCTACCAGGGAAAATACGCAGTATTTT
V: TRBV20-1
size: .
D: .
J: TRBJ2-3